One and the same sample provided the 17 T cell receptor beta chains below, sequenced in a study of CD8 T cells in Susac syndrome. The authors reverse transcribed roughly 0.5 to 1 ug RNA with random hexamers. Each CDR3 protein is one row after TCRdb ran MiXCR on the immunoSEQ multiplex PCR reads. The table shows about 22,000 distinct CDR3 sequences, with 85% to 95% occurring only once. The sequenced sample consisted of CD8+ T cells from PBMCs. Every receptor here comes from a human donor in good health.

This clonotype has only one observation. One junction end does not reproduce the germline sequence, and a read error may be involved. The chain joins TRBV6-2 or TRBV6-3 to TRBJ2-1; TRBD2 aligns across 11 bases. Looked up from germline, CDR1 is MNHEY and CDR2 is SVGEGT. The CDR3 covers 14 residues. CDR3 loop: CASDSGGAYSEQFF. CDR3 nucleotides: TGTGCCAGCGATAGCGGGGGGGCATACAGTGAGCAGTTCTTC.

The chain is built from TRBV7-9 and TRBJ2-1; 9 bases are a match to TRBD2. The CDR3 contains 12 residues. Losses at the gene ends were 8 bases for V and 8 bases for J; bases not matched to a gene: 4. Per germline, CDR1 SEHNR and CDR2 FQNEAQ (reference sequence). CDR3 DNA sequence: TGTGCCAGCGGACTAGCGCGGGATGAGCAGTTCTTC. Translation gives CASGLARDEQFF.

The chain carries TRBV7-9 and TRBJ2-4, with 10 bases aligning to TRBD1. Germline CDR1 is SEHNR and CDR2 is FQNEAQ (reference sequence). The length of the CDR3 is 17 residues. The J segment lost 12 bases and the V segment lost 5 bases, leaving 19 bases of the junction unmatched. CDR3 region: CASSPRGRDRGPFGQYF. The CDR3 nucleotides read TGTGCCAGCAGCCCCCGTGGCCGGGACAGGGGCCCCTTCGGTCAGTACTTC.

This sequence joins TRBV4-3 and TRBJ2-2; unclear D gene. CDR3 length: 17 residues. Trimming removed 1 base from V and 1 base from J, with 13 bases in between. Germline lookup yields CDR1 LGHNA and CDR2 YSLEER. The CDR3 DNA reads TGCGCCAGCAGCCAAGGAGAGTCGTCCTGGAACACCGGGGAGCTGTTTTTT. Encoded protein: CASSQGESSWNTGELFF.

The chain combines TRBV20-1 with TRBJ1-6; 7 nucleotides line up with TRBD1. This CDR3 is built from 14 residues. Losses at the gene ends were 1 base for V and 9 bases for J; bases not matched to a gene: 6. Germline CDR1 and CDR2: DFQATT and SNEGSKA (reference sequence). CDR3 region: CSARGRGESSPLHF. DNA of the CDR3: TGCAGTGCTAGAGGCAGGGGGGAGAGTTCACCCCTCCACTTT.

This chain uses TRBV7-2 with TRBJ2-2; TRBD1 or TRBD2 may be the D gene (5 bases each). The length of the CDR3 is 11 residues. Trimming cost V 11 bases and J 5 bases, with 9 bases left between them. The germline gives CDR1 SGHTA, CDR2 FQGNSA. CDR3 DNA: TGTGCCGTCTGGGGGACCGGGGAGCTGTTTTTT. It translates to CAVWGTGELFF.

This chain joins TRBV5-6 and TRBJ2-1; 10 nucleotides match TRBD2. V trimming: 4 bases; J trimming: 12 bases; junction bases outside the gene matches: 7. This CDR3 is built from 13 residues. Per the germline V gene, CDR1 is SGHDT and CDR2 is YYEEEE. CDR3 region: CASSPERGGWQFF. Written as DNA, the CDR3 is TGTGCCAGCAGCCCAGAGCGGGGGGGTTGGCAGTTCTTC.

This chain joins TRBV6-1 and TRBJ2-3, with 11 bases that match TRBD2. The V segment lost 5 bases and the J segment 4 bases; nucleotides outside the gene matches: 5. The CDR3 is 15 residues long. From germline, CDR1 is MNHNS and CDR2 SASEGT. Here the CDR3 DNA reads TGTGCCAGCAGTCTAACTAGCGGGGGCTCAGATACGCAGTATTTT. Encoded protein: CASSLTSGGSDTQYF.

The rearrangement uses TRBV5-4 and TRBJ2-2, with D uncertain. Trimming cost V 4 bases and J 5 bases, with 6 bases left between them. Germline V gives CDR1 SGHNT, CDR2 YYREEE (reference sequence). The CDR3 is made up of 12 amino acids. CDR3 in DNA: TGTGCCAGCAGCCATTCAACCGGGGAGCTGTTTTTT. Translated: CASSHSTGELFF.

The V and J genes are TRBV5-4 and TRBJ1-2; 11 nucleotides agree with TRBD1. The CDR3 extends over 14 amino acids. Per germline, CDR1 SGHNT and CDR2 YYREEE (reference sequence). Trimming removed 6 bases from V and 2 bases from J; junction bases left unmatched: 3. CDR3 sequence (DNA): TGTGCCAGCACCAGGACAGGGGGCAACTATGGCTACACCTTC. This sequence encodes CASTRTGGNYGYTF.

This chain uses TRBV12-5 with TRBJ1-1; possible D gene TRBD1, 5 bases. Germline CDR1 reads LGHNT; CDR2 reads FRNRAP. V lost 0 bases to trimming and J lost 2 bases, with 13 bases between them. The CDR3 is made up of 16 amino acids. The CDR3 spells CASGLVRNRLNTEAFF. CDR3 DNA sequence: TGTGCTAGTGGTTTGGTACGGAACAGGCTAAACACTGAAGCTTTCTTT.

This rearrangement joins TRBV7-2 to TRBJ1-1; the D gene is possibly TRBD1 (5 bases). V dropped 5 bases and J dropped 0 bases, with 10 bases sitting between them. In germline, CDR1 is SGHTA, CDR2 FQGNSA. This CDR3 region has 14 residues. The CDR3: CASSPNRLNTEAFF. In nucleotides, the CDR3 is TGTGCCAGCAGCCCCAACAGGCTGAACACTGAAGCTTTCTTT.

This clonotype showed up just once. The V and J genes are TRBV2 and TRBJ2-5, with 8 bases aligning to TRBD1. CDR3 length: 17 amino acids. Germline V gene lookup returns CDR1 SNHLY and CDR2 FYNNEI. V was pared by 2 bases and J by 5 bases, with 13 bases of the junction left unmatched. Here the CDR3 DNA reads TGTGCCAGCAGTGAAAAAGACAGGGGTCAAGGTTCGGAGACCCAGTACTTC. This codes for CASSEKDRGQGSETQYF.

The CDR3: CASSFGTGTYEQYF. Written as DNA, the CDR3 is TGTGCCAGTAGTTTCGGGACAGGTACCTACGAGCAGTACTTC. V gene TRBV19 combines with J gene TRBJ2-7; 8 bases agree with TRBD1. This CDR3 has 14 amino acids. The junction had 5 bases not matched to a gene; V was cut back by 5 bases and J by 2 bases. Germline assignment: CDR1 LNHDA and CDR2 SQIVND (reference sequence). Filled out from reference TRBV19 and TRBJ2-7, the complete variable domain reads DGGITQSPKYLFRKEGQNVTLSCEQNLNHDAMYWYRQDPGQGLRLIYYSQIVNDFQKGDIAEGYSVSREKKESFPLTVTSAQKNPTAFYLCASSFGTGTYEQYFGPGTRLTVT.

The chain links TRBV27 to TRBJ2-1, with D hard to call. V was clipped by 8 bases and J by 9 bases, with 17 bases between them. The germline V gene encodes CDR1 MNHEY and CDR2 SMNVEV (reference sequence). This CDR3 region has 13 residues. The CDR3: CASGPTGRGEQFF. The CDR3 coding sequence is TGTGCCAGCGGCCCAACGGGTCGTGGTGAGCAGTTCTTC.

This chain links TRBV5-4 with TRBJ2-2; 7 positions match TRBD1. Germline CDR1 reads SGHNT; CDR2 reads YYREEE (reference sequence). V gave up 2 bases and J gave up 1 base; unmatched junction bases: 2. The CDR3 is made up of 15 amino acids. The CDR3 here is CASSLGTENTGELFF. Written as DNA, the CDR3 is TGTGCCAGCAGCTTAGGGACAGAGAACACCGGGGAGCTGTTTTTT.

The chain links TRBV7-2 to TRBJ1-1; unclear D gene. This CDR3 spans 14 amino acids. V lost 8 bases and J 1 base, leaving 14 bases between the germline ends. Germline V gene data show CDR1 as SGHTA and CDR2 as FQGNSA. This CDR3 is CASAQWVENTEAFF. In nucleotides, the CDR3 is TGTGCCAGCGCACAATGGGTGGAGAACACTGAAGCTTTCTTT.